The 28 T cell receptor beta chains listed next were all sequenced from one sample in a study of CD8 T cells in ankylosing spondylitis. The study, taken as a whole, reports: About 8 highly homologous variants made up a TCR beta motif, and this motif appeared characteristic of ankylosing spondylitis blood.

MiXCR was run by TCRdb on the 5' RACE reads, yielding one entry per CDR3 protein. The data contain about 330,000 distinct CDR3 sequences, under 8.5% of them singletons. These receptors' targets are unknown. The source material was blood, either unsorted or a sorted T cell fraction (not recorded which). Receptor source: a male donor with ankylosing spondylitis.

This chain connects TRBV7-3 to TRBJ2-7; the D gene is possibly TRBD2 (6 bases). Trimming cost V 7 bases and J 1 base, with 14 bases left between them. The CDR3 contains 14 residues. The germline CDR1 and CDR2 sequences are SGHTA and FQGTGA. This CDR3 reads CASKAEAGSYEQYF. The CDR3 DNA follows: TGTGCCAGCAAGGCGGAGGCGGGATCCTACGAGCAGTACTTC.

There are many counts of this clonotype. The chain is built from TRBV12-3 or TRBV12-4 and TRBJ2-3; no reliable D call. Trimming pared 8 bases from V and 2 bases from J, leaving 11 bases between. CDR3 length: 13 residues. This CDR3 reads CASLLISTDTQYF. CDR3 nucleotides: TGTGCCAGCCTATTAATATCCACAGATACGCAGTATTTT.

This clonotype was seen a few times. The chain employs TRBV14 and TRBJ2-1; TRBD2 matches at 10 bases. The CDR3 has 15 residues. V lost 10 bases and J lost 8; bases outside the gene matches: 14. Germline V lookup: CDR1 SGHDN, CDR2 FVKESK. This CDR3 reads CATSWSSGSFYEQFF. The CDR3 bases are TGTGCCACCAGTTGGTCTAGCGGGAGTTTCTATGAGCAGTTCTTC.

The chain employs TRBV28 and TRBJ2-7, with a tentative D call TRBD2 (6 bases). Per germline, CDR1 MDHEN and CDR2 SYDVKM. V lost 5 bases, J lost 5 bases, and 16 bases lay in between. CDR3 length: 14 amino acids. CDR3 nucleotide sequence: TGTGCCAGCAGTCCCGGAGGGCGGTTCCACGAGCAGTACTTC. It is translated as CASSPGGRFHEQYF.

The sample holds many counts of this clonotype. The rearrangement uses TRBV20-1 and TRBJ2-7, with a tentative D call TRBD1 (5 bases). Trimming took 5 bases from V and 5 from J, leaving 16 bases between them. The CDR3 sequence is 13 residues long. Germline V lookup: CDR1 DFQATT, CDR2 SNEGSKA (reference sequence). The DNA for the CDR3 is TGCAGTGCTCCCGCTGACAGTAGCAACGAGCAGTACTTC. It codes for CSAPADSSNEQYF.

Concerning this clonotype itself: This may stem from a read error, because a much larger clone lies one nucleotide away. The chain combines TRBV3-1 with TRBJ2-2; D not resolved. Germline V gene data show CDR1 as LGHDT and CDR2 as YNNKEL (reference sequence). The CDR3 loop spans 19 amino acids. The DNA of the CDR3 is TGTACCAGCAGCTATTGGGCCCCCGGCCCTAGGTCGGACACCGGGGAGCTGTTTTTT. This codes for CTSSYWAPGPRSDTGELFF.

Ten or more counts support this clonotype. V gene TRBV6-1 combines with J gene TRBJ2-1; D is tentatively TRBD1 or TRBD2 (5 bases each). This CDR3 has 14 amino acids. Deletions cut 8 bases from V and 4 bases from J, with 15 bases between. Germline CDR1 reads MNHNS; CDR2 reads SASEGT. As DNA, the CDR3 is TGTGCCAGCCTCGGGGACGGCCGGTACAATGAGCAGTTCTTC. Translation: CASLGDGRYNEQFF.

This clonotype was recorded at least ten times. The CDR3 sequence is CASSLLPEGSPLHF. CDR3 coding DNA: TGTGCCAGCAGCCTTCTCCCGGAGGGTTCACCCCTCCACTTT. The rearrangement links TRBV7-2 to TRBJ1-6; no definite D call. V was shortened by 5 bases and J by 9 bases, with 14 bases between the two germline ends. The germline V gene encodes CDR1 SGHTA and CDR2 FQGNSA. There are 14 residues in the CDR3.

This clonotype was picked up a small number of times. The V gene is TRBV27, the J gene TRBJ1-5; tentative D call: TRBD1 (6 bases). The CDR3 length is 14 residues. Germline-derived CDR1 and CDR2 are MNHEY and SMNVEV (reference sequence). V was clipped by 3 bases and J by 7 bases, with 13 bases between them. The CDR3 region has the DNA TGTGCCAGCAGTTTTGTACAGGGAGGACAGCCCCAGCATTTT. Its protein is CASSFVQGGQPQHF.

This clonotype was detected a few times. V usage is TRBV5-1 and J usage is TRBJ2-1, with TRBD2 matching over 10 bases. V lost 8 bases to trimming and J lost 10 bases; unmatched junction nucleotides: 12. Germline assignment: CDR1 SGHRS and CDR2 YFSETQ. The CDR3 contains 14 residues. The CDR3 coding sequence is TGCGCCAGTGGTTGGCTAGCGGGGGCTGGGGAGCAGTTCTTC. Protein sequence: CASGWLAGAGEQFF.

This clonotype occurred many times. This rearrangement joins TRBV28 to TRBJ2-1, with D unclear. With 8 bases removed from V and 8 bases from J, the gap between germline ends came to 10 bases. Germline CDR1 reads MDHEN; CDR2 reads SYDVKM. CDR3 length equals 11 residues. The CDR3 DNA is TGTGCCAGCTTACTTCTGGATGAGCAGTTCTTC. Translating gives CASLLLDEQFF. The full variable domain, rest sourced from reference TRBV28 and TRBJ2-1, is DVKVTQSSRYLVKRTGEKVFLECVQDMDHENMFWYRQDPGLGLRLIYFSYDVKMKEKGDIPEGYSVSREKKERFSLILESASTNQTSMYLCASLLLDEQFFGPGTRLTVL.

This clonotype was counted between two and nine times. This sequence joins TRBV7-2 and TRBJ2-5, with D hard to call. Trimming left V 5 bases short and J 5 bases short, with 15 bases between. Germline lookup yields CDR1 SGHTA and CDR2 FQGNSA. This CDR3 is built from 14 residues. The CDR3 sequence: CASSPARNWETQYF. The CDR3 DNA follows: TGTGCCAGCAGCCCCGCGAGGAATTGGGAGACCCAGTACTTC.

Here the CDR3 DNA reads TGCGCCAGCAGCCGCAGGCCCGGGACTAGCGGGGATCGCTCCTACAATGAGCAGTTCTTC. It yields the protein CASSRRPGTSGDRSYNEQFF. The chain couples TRBV4-3 to TRBJ2-1; TRBD2 agrees at 13 bases. Trimming removed 4 bases from V and 0 bases from J; junction bases left unmatched: 12. CDR1 LGHNA and CDR2 YSLEER come from the germline V gene. The CDR3 is 20 residues long.

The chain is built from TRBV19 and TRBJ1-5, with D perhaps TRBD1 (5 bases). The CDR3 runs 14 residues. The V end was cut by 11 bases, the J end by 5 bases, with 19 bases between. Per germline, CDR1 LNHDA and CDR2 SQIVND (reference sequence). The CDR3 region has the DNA TGTGCCGCCTCAAGGGGCGGAGTGGATCAGCCCCAGCATTTT. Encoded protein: CAASRGGVDQPQHF.

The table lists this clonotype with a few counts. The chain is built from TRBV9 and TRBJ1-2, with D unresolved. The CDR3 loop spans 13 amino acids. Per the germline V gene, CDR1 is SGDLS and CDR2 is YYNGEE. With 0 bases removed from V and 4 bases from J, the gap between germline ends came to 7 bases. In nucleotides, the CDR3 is TGTGCCAGCAGCGTAGAAGGGTTCTATGGCTACACCTTC. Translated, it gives CASSVEGFYGYTF. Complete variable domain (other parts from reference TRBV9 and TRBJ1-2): DSGVTQTPKHLITATGQRVTLRCSPRSGDLSVYWYQQSLDQGLQFLIQYYNGEERAKGNILERFSAQQFPDLHSELNLSSLELGDSALYFCASSVEGFYGYTFGSGTRLTVV.

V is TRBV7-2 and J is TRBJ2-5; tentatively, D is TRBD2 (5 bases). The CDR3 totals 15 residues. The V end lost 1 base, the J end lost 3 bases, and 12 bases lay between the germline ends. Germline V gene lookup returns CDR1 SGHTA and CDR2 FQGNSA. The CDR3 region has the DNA TGTGCCAGCAGCTTAGGTGGGCGGGCAGAAGAGACCCAGTACTTC. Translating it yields CASSLGGRAEETQYF.

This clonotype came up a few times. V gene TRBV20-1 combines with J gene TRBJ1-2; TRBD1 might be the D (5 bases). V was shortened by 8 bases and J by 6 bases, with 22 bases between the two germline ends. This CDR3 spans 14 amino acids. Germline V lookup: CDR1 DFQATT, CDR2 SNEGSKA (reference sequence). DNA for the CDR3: TGCAGTCCCAGACCGACTGCCCGGGGCGATGGCTACACCTTC. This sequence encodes CSPRPTARGDGYTF.

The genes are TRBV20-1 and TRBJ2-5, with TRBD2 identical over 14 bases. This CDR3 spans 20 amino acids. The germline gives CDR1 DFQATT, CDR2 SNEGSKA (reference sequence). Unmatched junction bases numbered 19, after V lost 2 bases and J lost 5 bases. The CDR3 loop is CSARPRAGLAGVGFLETQYF. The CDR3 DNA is TGCAGTGCTAGACCTCGAGCGGGACTAGCGGGAGTAGGGTTTTTGGAGACCCAGTACTTC.

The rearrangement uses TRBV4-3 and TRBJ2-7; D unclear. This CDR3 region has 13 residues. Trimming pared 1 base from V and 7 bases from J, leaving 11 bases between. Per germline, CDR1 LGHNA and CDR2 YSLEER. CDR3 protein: CASSQATLREQYF. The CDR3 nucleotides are TGCGCCAGCAGCCAAGCTACCCTTCGGGAGCAGTACTTC.

The CDR3 DNA reads as TGTGCCAGCAGCCGGGAGAGGGGTACAGATACGCAGTATTTT. Protein product: CASSRERGTDTQYF. The V call is TRBV2, the J call TRBJ2-3, with D tentatively TRBD2 (6 bases). Germline V CDR1 and CDR2: SNHLY, FYNNEI. The CDR3 runs to 14 residues. Trimming shortened V by 6 bases and J by 3 bases, and 13 bases separated the two germline ends.

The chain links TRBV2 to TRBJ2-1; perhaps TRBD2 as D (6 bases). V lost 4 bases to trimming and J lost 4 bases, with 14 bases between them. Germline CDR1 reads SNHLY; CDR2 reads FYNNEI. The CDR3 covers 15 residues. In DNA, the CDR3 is TGTGCCAGCAGTGTGGACGGGAGCGTGTACAATGAGCAGTTCTTC. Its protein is CASSVDGSVYNEQFF.

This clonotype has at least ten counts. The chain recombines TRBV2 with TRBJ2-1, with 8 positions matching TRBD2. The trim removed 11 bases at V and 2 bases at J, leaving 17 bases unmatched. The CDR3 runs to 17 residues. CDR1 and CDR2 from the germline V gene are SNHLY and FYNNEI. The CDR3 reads CASKTPLGRGAYNEQFF. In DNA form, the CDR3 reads TGTGCCTCGAAAACCCCCCTCGGGAGGGGGGCCTACAATGAGCAGTTCTTC.

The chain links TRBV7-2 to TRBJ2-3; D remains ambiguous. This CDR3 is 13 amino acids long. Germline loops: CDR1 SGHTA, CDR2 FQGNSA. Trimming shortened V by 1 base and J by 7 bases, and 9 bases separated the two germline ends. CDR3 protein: CASSLERSNTQYF. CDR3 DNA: TGTGCCAGCAGCTTAGAGAGGTCCAATACGCAGTATTTT.

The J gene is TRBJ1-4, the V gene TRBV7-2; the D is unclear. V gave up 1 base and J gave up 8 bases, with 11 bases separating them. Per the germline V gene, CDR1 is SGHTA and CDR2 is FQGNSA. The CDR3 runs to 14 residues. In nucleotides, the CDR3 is TGTGCCAGCAGCTTAGACTTCGGGAAGGAAAAACTGTTTTTT. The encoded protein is CASSLDFGKEKLFF. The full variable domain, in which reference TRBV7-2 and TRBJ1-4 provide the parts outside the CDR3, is GAGVSQSPSNKVTEKGKDVELRCDPISGHTALYWYRQSLGQGLEFLIYFQGNSAPDKSGLPSDRFSAERTGGSVSTLTIQRTQQEDSAVYLCASSLDFGKEKLFFGSGTQLSVL.

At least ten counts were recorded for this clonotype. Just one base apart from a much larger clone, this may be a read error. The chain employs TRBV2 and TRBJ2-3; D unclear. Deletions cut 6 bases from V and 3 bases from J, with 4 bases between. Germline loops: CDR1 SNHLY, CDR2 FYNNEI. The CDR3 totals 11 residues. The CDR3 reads CASRETDTQYF. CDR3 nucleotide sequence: TGTGCCAGCAGGGAGACAGATACGCAGTATTTT.

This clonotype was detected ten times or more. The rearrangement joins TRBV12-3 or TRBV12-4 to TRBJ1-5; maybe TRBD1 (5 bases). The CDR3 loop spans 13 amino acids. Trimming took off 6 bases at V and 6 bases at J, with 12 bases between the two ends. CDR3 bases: TGTGCCAGCAGCACCCCAGGGACTCAGCCCCAGCATTTT. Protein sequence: CASSTPGTQPQHF.

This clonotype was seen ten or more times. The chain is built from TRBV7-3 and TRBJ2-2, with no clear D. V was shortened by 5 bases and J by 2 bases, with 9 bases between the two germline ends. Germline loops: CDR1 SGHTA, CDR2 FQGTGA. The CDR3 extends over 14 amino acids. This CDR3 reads CASSARSNTGELFF. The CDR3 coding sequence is TGTGCCAGCAGCGCGAGGTCAAACACCGGGGAGCTGTTTTTT.

In DNA, the CDR3 is TGTGCCAGCCCTAGAACCACACAGGGGGCAGGGGACACCGGGGAGCTGTTTTTT. It specifies CASPRTTQGAGDTGELFF. The chain recombines TRBV6-1 with TRBJ2-2; 9 nucleotides agree with TRBD1. Germline loops: CDR1 MNHNS, CDR2 SASEGT. The CDR3 totals 18 residues. V trimming: 8 bases; J trimming: 3 bases; junction bases outside the gene matches: 16.